This passage covers 5 T cell receptor beta chains from one sample sequenced in a study of regulatory T cells in long-lasting Graves disease (dated by TCRdb to the early 2020s). Libraries were constructed by multiplex PCR. Sequenced on an Illumina HiSeq 4000. CDR3 regions were amplified by Arm-PCR with iRepertoire HTBI primers to construct TCR beta libraries. Clones were called with MiXCR by TCRdb after fastp trimmed the public reads at Q25, and only in-frame beta chains were retained. Each CDR3 protein appears once, grouped with its most common genes and DNA. The sample data list around 420,000 distinct CDR3 sequences, and about 15% of these were observed just once. Approximately 7.6% of the sample is in the top ten clones. In the paper's terms, the time point label means: newly diagnosed GD, antithyroid drugs for less than 3 months. For both TCR sequencing and RNA sequencing, RNA was extracted from PBMCs using TRIzol.

These same data were also listed under a study on T cells in Graves' hyperthyroidism and ophthalmopathy.

The sequenced sample was peripheral blood mononuclear cells (PBMCs), obtained at new diagnosis, from a patient treated with antithyroid drugs. These TCRs come from a woman in her thirties or forties with Graves disease. Donor details come from another sample of the same person, matched by shared clones.

This clonotype has at least ten counts. The chain couples TRBV20-1 to TRBJ1-5, with D unclear. Deletions cut 0 bases from V and 6 bases from J, with 12 bases between. The germline V gene has CDR1 DFQATT and CDR2 SNEGSKA (reference sequence). The CDR3 sequence is 14 residues long. The CDR3 loop is CSARDGGEVQPQHF. The CDR3 coding sequence is TGCAGTGCTAGAGATGGTGGAGAGGTTCAGCCCCAGCATTTT.

Points on this clonotype: This is likely an artifact of a read error, given a far larger clone one base away. This chain connects TRBV6-9 to TRBJ2-3, with 8 positions matching TRBD1. The DNA end is a closer match to TRBJ2-7, so the J assignment may be wrong. The CDR3 is 15 residues long. Per germline, CDR1 MNHGY and CDR2 SVAAGI. CDR3: CAGSFSRTGNNEQYF. DNA for the CDR3: TGTGCCGGCAGTTTCAGTCGGACAGGGAACAACGAGCAGTACTTC.

About this clonotype: A much more abundant neighbour one base away suggests this may be a read error. DNA for the CDR3: TGTGCCAGCAGTTTAATGGGGGTTCACACTGAAGCTTCCTTT. It yields the protein CASSLMGVHTEASF. V gene TRBV7-9 combines with J gene TRBJ1-1; D might be TRBD1 (5 bases). This CDR3 comprises 14 residues. The germline V gene has CDR1 SEHNR and CDR2 FQNEAQ (reference sequence). Looking up the rest from reference TRBV7-9 and TRBJ1-1 gives the full variable domain: DTGVSQNPRHKITKRGQNVTFRCDPISEHNRLYWYRQTLGQGPEFLTYFQNEAQLEKSRLLSDRFSAERPKGSFSTLEIQRTEQGDSAMYLCASSLMGVHTEASFGQGTRLTVV.

This clonotype was seen many times. CDR3 bases: TGCAGTGCTAGAGATTTCGAGTCGAGCTCCTACGAGCAGTACTTC. Its translation: CSARDFESSSYEQYF. The chain links TRBV20-1 to TRBJ2-7; D uncertain. V lost 0 bases to trimming and J lost 0 bases, with 12 bases between them. The germline gives CDR1 DFQATT, CDR2 SNEGSKA (reference sequence). The CDR3 sequence is 15 residues long.

The chain carries TRBV5-1 and TRBJ2-3, with TRBD2 as a possible D gene (6 bases). The CDR3 runs to 15 residues. Per germline, CDR1 SGHRS and CDR2 YFSETQ. V lost 1 base, J lost 2 bases, and 11 bases lay in between. The CDR3 region has the DNA TGCGCCAGCAGCTTGCTAGCGCTTTCCACAGATACGCAGTATTTT. Residues: CASSLLALSTDTQYF.